This T cell receptor beta chain was captured in a study of T cell changes during pregnancy in multiple sclerosis. The CDR3 loop spans 18 amino acids. Germline loops: CDR1 SGHRS, CDR2 YFSETQ. Unmatched junction bases numbered 9, after V lost 0 bases and J lost 1 base. Generated by immunoSEQ multiplex PCR, the TCRdb table keeps only in-frame clones and is missing some. The repertoire holds about 97,000 clones, with just over 90% as singletons. The sample here was peripheral blood, taken in the second trimester of pregnancy. The receptor was derived from a female donor in good health, enrolled as a control in a pregnancy study. The gene calls are TRBV5-1 and TRBJ2-5, with 10 bases lining up with TRBD2. CDR3 protein: CASSLASGGSTFQETQYF. DNA of the CDR3: TGCGCCAGCAGCTTGGCTAGCGGGGGCTCCACTTTCCAAGAGACCCAGTACTTC.